These 15 T cell receptor beta chains came from one sample sequenced in a study of blood T cells in healthy people across ages. For the second PCR, which ran for about 6 to 12 cycles, a sample-barcoded 5' primer and a J-beta primer mix were used. TCRdb recomputed calls from the 5' RACE reads with MiXCR, one row per CDR3 protein. The data show about 1.1 million distinct CDR3 sequences, with roughly two fifths seen just once and around 12% held by the top ten. The specimen was blood. The receptors stem from a man between 18 and 35 years old in good health.

The J gene is TRBJ1-1, the V gene TRBV29-1; D is unresolved. The V and J ends lost 4 bases and 0 bases respectively, with 12 bases between them. This CDR3 is 14 amino acids long. CDR1 is SQVTM and CDR2 is ANQGSEA in the germline V gene. The CDR3 region is CSVAGGPLNTEAFF. Written as DNA, the CDR3 is TGCAGCGTTGCGGGAGGGCCCCTGAACACTGAAGCTTTCTTT. The whole variable domain, filled in from reference TRBV29-1 and TRBJ1-1, reads SAVISQKPSRDICQRGTSLTIQCQVDSQVTMMFWYRQQPGQSLTLIATANQGSEATYESGFVIDKFPISRPNLTFSTLTVSNMSPEDSSIYLCSVAGGPLNTEAFFGQGTRLTVV.

This clonotype was observed a few times. A junction boundary mismatches the germline segment, possibly from a read error. This sequence joins TRBV5-1 and TRBJ1-2; D is possibly TRBD1 (5 bases). The germline gives CDR1 SGHRS, CDR2 YFSETQ. The length of the CDR3 is 14 residues. In nucleotides, the CDR3 is TGCGCCAGCAGTTTGGGACGGAGCCTATGGGGCTACACCTTC. It translates to CASSLGRSLWGYTF.

The chain has TRBV10-3 and TRBJ2-5; TRBD1 might be the D (6 bases). The CDR3 contains 15 residues. In germline, CDR1 is ENHRY, CDR2 SYGVKD. Trimming left V 8 bases short and J 3 bases short, with 19 bases between. CDR3 nucleotide sequence: TGTGCCATCTCATCTAACATCGCAGGGGAAGAGACCCAGTACTTC. It codes for CAISSNIAGEETQYF.

This clonotype was counted between two and nine times. CDR3 sequence: CAIREFLTETQYF. In DNA form, the CDR3 reads TGTGCCATTCGGGAGTTCCTCACCGAGACCCAGTACTTC. V is TRBV6-6 and J is TRBJ2-5; a weak D match, TRBD2 (6 bases). CDR1 is MNHNY and CDR2 is SVGAGI in the germline V gene (reference sequence). CDR3 length: 13 amino acids. Trimming shortened V by 10 bases and J by 5 bases, and 17 bases separated the two germline ends.

The chain carries TRBV11-2 and TRBJ2-1, with D possibly TRBD2 on 5 matching bases. V lost 7 bases to trimming and J lost 7 bases, with 14 bases between them. The CDR3 has 13 amino acids. The V gene's germline CDR1 is SGHAT and CDR2 FQNNGV. CDR3 protein: CASTRPSFNEQFF. In DNA, the CDR3 is TGTGCCAGCACCCGGCCTAGCTTTAATGAGCAGTTCTTC.

This clonotype came up a few times. CDR3 coding DNA: TGTGCCACCAGTGATTTGCGGACCCGGGGCAAGCAGTTCTTC. Its translation: CATSDLRTRGKQFF. The J gene is TRBJ2-1, the V gene TRBV24-1; perhaps D is TRBD1 or TRBD2 (5 bases each). Deletions cut 0 bases from V and 11 bases from J, with 13 bases between. This CDR3 region has 14 residues. Per germline, CDR1 KGHDR and CDR2 SFDVKD.

This clonotype was observed at least ten times. The chain is built from TRBV29-1 and TRBJ2-1, with D possibly TRBD2 on 5 matching bases. V was clipped by 3 bases and J by 7 bases, with 7 bases between them. Germline V CDR1 and CDR2: SQVTM, ANQGSEA. This CDR3 has 11 amino acids. Here the CDR3 reads CSVDSGNEQFF. In DNA form, the CDR3 reads TGCAGCGTTGACAGCGGAAATGAGCAGTTCTTC.

CDR3 DNA: TGTGCCAGCAGTGAAATAGTGGACAGGGGGCTGTACGAGCAGTACTTC. The encoded protein is CASSEIVDRGLYEQYF. This chain connects TRBV6-1 to TRBJ2-7, with 11 bases identical to TRBD1. Trimming removed 2 bases from V and 4 bases from J; junction bases left unmatched: 7. The CDR3 loop spans 16 amino acids. Germline CDR1 MNHNS, CDR2 SASEGT.

V usage is TRBV4-2 and J usage is TRBJ2-3; 7 nucleotides agree with TRBD2. Germline CDR1 is LGHNA and CDR2 is YNFKEQ. The CDR3 loop spans 17 amino acids. V shed 0 bases, J shed 0 bases, and the junction held 6 bases outside the gene matches. CDR3 DNA sequence: TGTGCCAGCAGCCAAGAGTCGAGCGGGGCGAGCACAGATACGCAGTATTTT. Translated: CASSQESSGASTDTQYF.

There are a few counts of this clonotype. The V and J genes are TRBV5-1 and TRBJ2-1, with a weak D call TRBD1 (5 bases). The germline V gene encodes CDR1 SGHRS and CDR2 YFSETQ. V dropped 3 bases and J dropped 3 bases, with 13 bases sitting between them. This CDR3 is built from 15 residues. The CDR3 DNA follows: TGCGCCAGCAGCTCGGACACGGGTAACTACAATGAGCAGTTCTTC. Its translation: CASSSDTGNYNEQFF. The whole variable domain, remainder taken from reference TRBV5-1 and TRBJ2-1, is KAGVTQTPRYLIKTRGQQVTLSCSPISGHRSVSWYQQTPGQGLQFLFEYFSETQRNKGNFPGRFSGRQFSNSRSEMNVSTLELGDSALYLCASSSDTGNYNEQFFGPGTRLTVL.

The rearrangement links TRBV21-1 to TRBJ2-4; TRBD1, the table's D call, lacks a check against the DNA. TRBV21-1 is shown as a pseudogene. The CDR3 contains 15 residues. CDR3 amino acids: CASAVGQLAKNIQYF. CDR3 DNA: TGTGCCAGCGCCGTGGGGCAGCTAGCCAAAAACATTCAGTACTTC.

This clonotype was found a few times. The chain carries TRBV20-1 and TRBJ1-1, with D possibly TRBD1 on 5 matching bases. V lost 3 bases and J 2 bases, leaving 10 bases between the germline ends. This CDR3 is 13 amino acids long. Germline CDR1 reads DFQATT; CDR2 reads SNEGSKA (reference sequence). Written as DNA, the CDR3 is TGCAGTGCTAGCAAGGACACCAACACTGAAGCTTTCTTT. It is translated as CSASKDTNTEAFF.

This clonotype has just a few counts. V gene TRBV7-2 combines with J gene TRBJ1-6, with 7 bases lining up with TRBD1. The CDR3 has 14 amino acids. Germline V gene lookup returns CDR1 SGHTA and CDR2 FQGNSA. V lost 5 bases to trimming and J lost 7 bases; unmatched junction nucleotides: 5. The CDR3 here is CASSQGQQNSPLHF. CDR3 in DNA: TGTGCCAGCAGCCAGGGACAGCAGAATTCACCCCTCCACTTT.

The genes are TRBV19 and TRBJ1-4; D unclear. This CDR3 region has 15 residues. Germline-derived CDR1 and CDR2 are LNHDA and SQIVND (reference sequence). V was trimmed by 5 bases and J by 5 bases, leaving 15 bases between them. The CDR3 DNA reads TGTGCCAGTAGTCCTCGACCGGACCCAAATGAAAAACTGTTTTTT. Amino acids: CASSPRPDPNEKLFF.

This clonotype was picked up a small number of times. The chain employs TRBV10-3 and TRBJ2-1; a possible D gene is TRBD2 (6 bases). The germline CDR1 and CDR2 sequences are ENHRY and SYGVKD. This CDR3 spans 15 amino acids. Trimming cost V 3 bases and J 0 bases, with 9 bases left between them. The CDR3 spells CAISDVGGSYNEQFF. In DNA form, the CDR3 reads TGTGCCATCAGTGACGTCGGGGGCTCCTACAATGAGCAGTTCTTC.